This TCR beta chain was retrieved from a study of read filtering for tumor transcriptome and immune sequencing. Study-wide background: TCR-mapped reads were about 3.5 to 10.27 million with IR-seq versus 85 to 1273 with RNA-seq.

The V end lost 4 bases, the J end lost 6 bases, and 15 bases lay between the germline ends. This CDR3 has 14 residues. Only a few counts were recorded for this clonotype. This library used around 400 ng RNA and molecular barcoded adaptors spanning alpha/delta and beta/gamma chains. TCRdb recomputed calls from the reads with MiXCR, one row per CDR3 protein. The data hold approximately 61,000 distinct CDR3 sequences, with about 21% observed a single time. The chain combines TRBV12-3 or TRBV12-4 with TRBJ1-2; D might be TRBD1 (6 bases). The TCR originated in a donor at least 40 years old with multiple myeloma. The sequenced material came from a population of CD138-negative cells sorted from bone marrow. This CDR3 reads CASSSKGGRNGYTF. The CDR3 nucleotides read TGTGCCAGCAGTTCGAAAGGGGGACGCAATGGCTACACCTTC.